This TCR beta chain was found in a study of Graves' ophthalmopathy and Graves' hyperthyroidism. Study observations and caveats: Sensitivity of around 86% and specificity of around 76% were achieved when a 13-signature model separated ophthalmopathy from stable hyperthyroidism.

Researchers took RNA transcripts and amplified TCR beta CDR3 regions from them. HTBI primers were used in a first-round RT-PCR, which preceded a second-round multiplex PCR. TCRdb itself ran the multiplex PCR reads through MiXCR, one entry per CDR3 protein. The sample lists over a million distinct CDR3 sequences, about two fifths occurring once. Patients in the hyperthyroidism group, adults aged 18 to 65, were newly diagnosed, under 2 months' duration. Certain patients were not enrolled. These were patients with other autoimmune diseases, uncontrolled infections, pregnancy or lactation. The diagnostic workup employed clinical symptoms, serum thyroxine, TRAb, thyroid ultrasound and orbital computed tomography. A remark on this clonotype: Its antigen is undetermined. A junction end diverges from the germline sequence, so it may reflect a read error.

The CDR3 consists of 17 residues. CDR1 and CDR2 from the germline V gene are MGHDK and SYGVNS. Sequencing was performed on peripheral blood or thyroid tissue (not recorded which). The source of this sequence is an adult man with Graves' hyperthyroidism. The rearrangement joins TRBV25-1 to TRBJ2-2; no definite D call. CDR3 coding DNA: TGTGCCAGCAGGGAATACTGGAGCCCCTCGAACACCGGGGAGCTGTTTTTT. This gives the protein CASREYWSPSNTGELFF.